This T cell receptor (beta chain) is from a study of regulatory T cells in long-lasting Graves disease. About the research overall: Less than 3 months of antithyroid drugs had been taken by newly diagnosed Graves' patients.

Stated time point: newly diagnosed GD, antithyroid drugs for less than 3 months. Isolated PBMC RNA provided the starting material for the TCR library. The diagnosis of Graves' disease used American Thyroid Association guidelines. Tubes containing EDTA received roughly 8.8 milliliters of drawn peripheral blood. The table lists this clonotype with many counts. Its target is not known. Whole-study findings and limits: Persistent disease preferred TRBV28, TRBJ1-2 and TRBJ2-5.

Libraries of TCR beta came from iRepertoire HTBI primers plus Arm-PCR of CDR3 regions. TCRdb reanalysed the multiplex PCR reads using MiXCR and keeps one entry per CDR3 protein. This table holds hundreds of thousands of distinct CDR3 sequences, around 16% found once. Germline V gives CDR1 MDHEN, CDR2 SYDVKM. After removal of 10 bases from V and 0 bases from J, the junction contained 6 bases not matched to a gene. The CDR3 length is 14 residues. This sequence joins TRBV28 and TRBJ1-5; 7 bases match TRBD1. Sequencing was performed on peripheral blood mononuclear cells (PBMCs), taken at new diagnosis, from a patient treated with antithyroid drugs. The sequence derives from a female donor with Graves disease. CDR3 in amino acids: CATGDSDSNQPQHF. The DNA of the CDR3 is TGTGCCACCGGGGACAGCGATAGCAATCAGCCCCAGCATTTT.